The 26 T cell receptor beta chains presented below share a single source sample, sequenced in a study of blood T cell repertoires in COVID-19. Here immunoSEQ multiplex PCR was the method, and the copy in TCRdb shows in-frame clones only, minus some. The sample yields some 180,000 clones, 85% to 90% seen once. Input material: peripheral blood. Receptors originate from a man aged 40-49 years with active or convalescent COVID-19.

The rearrangement uses TRBV6-1 and TRBJ1-5; no reliable D call. CDR1 is MNHNS, CDR2 SASEGT, per germline. Trimming left V 4 bases short and J 0 bases short, with 16 bases between. The CDR3 length is 17 residues. CDR3 nucleotides: TGTGCCAGCAGTGTTAAGACTACACTCTATAGCAATCAGCCCCAGCATTTT. This gives the protein CASSVKTTLYSNQPQHF.

The V call is TRBV30, the J call TRBJ2-7, with D tentatively TRBD2 (5 bases). Trimming left V 8 bases short and J 6 bases short, with 11 bases between. This CDR3 has 10 residues. CDR1 GTSNPN and CDR2 SVGIG come from the germline V gene (reference sequence). The CDR3 sequence: CAHGVGEQYF. The CDR3 nucleotides read TGTGCCCACGGGGTGGGCGAGCAGTACTTC.

The CDR3 protein is CASSGQGSGANVLTF. The CDR3 DNA reads as TGCGCCAGCAGCGGACAGGGGAGCGGGGCCAACGTCCTGACTTTC. The rearrangement links TRBV5-1 to TRBJ2-6; TRBD1 agrees at 9 bases. The CDR3 contains 15 residues. The trim removed 4 bases at V and 4 bases at J, leaving 3 bases unmatched. Germline assignment: CDR1 SGHRS and CDR2 YFSETQ.

The gene calls are TRBV29-1 and TRBJ1-2, with 9 bases matching TRBD1. The CDR3 consists of 14 residues. Trimming at V came to 6 bases and at J to 6 bases, leaving 11 bases not matched to a gene. CDR1 and CDR2 from the germline V gene are SQVTM and ANQGSEA. CDR3 sequence reads: CSVRGGTGTDGYTF. CDR3 DNA sequence: TGCAGCGTGCGAGGGGGGACAGGGACCGATGGCTACACCTTC.

The V gene is TRBV29-1, the J gene TRBJ1-5; 8 positions agree with TRBD1. From germline, CDR1 is SQVTM and CDR2 ANQGSEA. Trimming cost V 4 bases and J 5 bases; bases outside gene matches: 4. CDR3 length: 13 residues. CDR3 loop: CSVAQGADQPQHF. In DNA, the CDR3 is TGCAGCGTTGCCCAGGGGGCCGATCAGCCCCAGCATTTT.

CDR3 in amino acids: CAIRSQGASYGYTF. Here the CDR3 DNA reads TGTGCCATCAGATCTCAGGGGGCTTCCTATGGCTACACCTTC. The chain carries TRBV10-3 and TRBJ1-2, with 8 bases that match TRBD1. The germline CDR1 and CDR2 sequences are ENHRY and SYGVKD. The length of the CDR3 is 14 residues. V lost 6 bases and J lost 4; bases outside the gene matches: 7.

This clone was recorded only once. At one end the junction does not follow the germline gene, possibly because of a read error. The chain is built from TRBV14 and TRBJ1-1; weak D call: TRBD1 (6 bases). There are 13 residues in the CDR3. Per the germline V gene, CDR1 is SGHDN and CDR2 is FVKESK. The CDR3 region is CASSQEGDRPGLF. CDR3 bases: TGTGCCAGCAGCCAAGAAGGAGACAGGCCTGGTCTCTTT.

This chain links TRBV15 with TRBJ2-3, with TRBD1 matching over 8 bases. V trimming: 0 bases; J trimming: 1 base; junction bases outside the gene matches: 0. The CDR3 consists of 15 residues. Germline CDR1 is LNHNV and CDR2 is YYDKDF (reference sequence). The CDR3 nucleotides are TGTGCCACCAGCAGAGAGACAGGGGGCACAGATACGCAGTATTTT. Encoded protein: CATSRETGGTDTQYF. Filled out from reference TRBV15 and TRBJ2-3, the complete variable domain reads DAMVIQNPRYQVTQFGKPVTLSCSQTLNHNVMYWYQQKSSQAPKLLFHYYDKDFNNEADTPDNFQSRRPNTSFCFLDIRSPGLGDTAMYLCATSRETGGTDTQYFGPGTRLTVL.

V usage is TRBV12-3 or TRBV12-4 and J usage is TRBJ1-1; D call uncertain. V lost 6 bases, J lost 6 bases, and 11 bases lay in between. There are 12 residues in the CDR3. CDR3 amino acids: CASSPSLSEAFF. In nucleotides, the CDR3 is TGTGCCAGCAGCCCCTCCCTCTCTGAAGCTTTCTTT.

This clone has just one count. The chain joins TRBV3-1 (or the pseudogene TRBV3-2) to TRBJ1-1; the D gene is possibly TRBD1 (5 bases). The V end was cut by 4 bases, the J end by 0 bases, with 12 bases between. The CDR3 runs 15 residues. Germline V gene sequence: CDR1 LGHDT, CDR2 YNNKEL (reference sequence). CDR3 nucleotide sequence: TGTGCCAGCAGCCCTACCGGGACTATGAACACTGAAGCTTTCTTT. Protein product: CASSPTGTMNTEAFF.

The sample holds one count of this clone. The rearrangement links TRBV5-8 to TRBJ1-5; 9 bases match TRBD1. Germline V gene sequence: CDR1 SGHTS, CDR2 YDEGEE. V shed 0 bases, J shed 5 bases, and the junction held 6 bases outside the gene matches. The length of the CDR3 is 16 residues. This chain's CDR3 is CASSLGDREGDQPQHF. Written as DNA, the CDR3 is TGTGCCAGCAGCTTGGGGGACAGGGAGGGGGATCAGCCCCAGCATTTT.

This chain connects TRBV6-5 to TRBJ2-7; 8 bases align to TRBD2. V lost 5 bases, J lost 3 bases, and 9 bases stayed unmatched. Germline V CDR1 and CDR2: MNHEY, SVGAGI. This CDR3 spans 15 amino acids. The CDR3 region has the DNA TGTGCCAGCAGTACGACCCTAGCGGGTATCTACGAGCAGTACTTC. It codes for CASSTTLAGIYEQYF.

V usage is TRBV2 and J usage is TRBJ2-1; the match to TRBD1 covers 10 bases. The CDR3 sequence is 16 residues long. With 2 bases clipped from V and 6 bases from J, the junction kept 7 bases outside the gene matches. Germline CDR1 is SNHLY and CDR2 is FYNNEI. The CDR3 DNA reads TGTGCCAGCAGTGAACGACAGGGGGCCAGCTTCAATGAGCAGTTCTTC. It specifies CASSERQGASFNEQFF.

CDR3 nucleotides: TGTGCCAGCAGTGCCGTGGGGGGAGGGACTGAAGCTTTCTTT. This encodes CASSAVGGGTEAFF. The V and J genes are TRBV6-4 and TRBJ1-1, with D perhaps matching TRBD1 (5 bases). V was shortened by 4 bases and J by 5 bases, with 14 bases between the two germline ends. Per germline, CDR1 MRHNA and CDR2 SNTAGT. This CDR3 comprises 14 residues.

This chain links TRBV5-4 with TRBJ2-1; 8 positions match TRBD2. J gave up 5 bases and V 2 bases, and 12 bases lay outside the gene matches. This CDR3 region has 17 residues. Germline V gene data show CDR1 as SGHNT and CDR2 as YYREEE (reference sequence). In nucleotides, the CDR3 is TGTGCCAGCAGCTTTGAGGGGTTGGCGGGGGGTAACAATGAGCAGTTCTTC. Encoded protein: CASSFEGLAGGNNEQFF.

The chain is built from TRBV7-9 and TRBJ1-2, with a possible D match to TRBD1 (6 bases). This CDR3 spans 14 amino acids. Trimming shortened V by 5 bases and J by 7 bases, and 17 bases separated the two germline ends. Germline V gene sequence: CDR1 SEHNR, CDR2 FQNEAQ (reference sequence). CDR3 nucleotide sequence: TGTGCCAGCAGCGATTCAGGGGCCCCAGGTGGCTACACCTTC. Its protein is CASSDSGAPGGYTF.

The chain couples TRBV7-2 to TRBJ2-5; TRBD2 agrees at 9 bases. The V segment lost 3 bases and the J segment 5 bases; nucleotides outside the gene matches: 10. CDR3 size: 16 residues. Germline values: CDR1 SGHTA, CDR2 FQGNSA. CDR3 loop: CASSLAGGSEVETQYF. DNA of the CDR3: TGTGCCAGCAGCTTGGCGGGGGGGTCTGAGGTTGAGACCCAGTACTTC.

This CDR3 is CASSHFRQQQETQYF. The CDR3 DNA reads TGTGCCAGCAGCCACTTCCGACAGCAGCAAGAGACCCAGTACTTC. This rearrangement joins TRBV3-1 (or the pseudogene TRBV3-2) to TRBJ2-5; possible D gene TRBD1, 5 bases. Germline lookup yields CDR1 LGHDT and CDR2 YNNKEL (reference sequence). The ends were cut back, 3 bases at V and 2 bases at J, with 13 bases in the middle. This CDR3 spans 15 amino acids.

CDR3: CARRLGQLVETQYF. CDR3 DNA: TGTGCCCGCCGCCTGGGACAATTGGTAGAGACCCAGTACTTC. This sequence joins TRBV6-5 and TRBJ2-5; tentatively, D is TRBD1 (6 bases). This CDR3 spans 14 amino acids. Germline V CDR1 and CDR2: MNHEY, SVGAGI. V lost 11 bases and J lost 4, with 20 bases in between.

This sequence joins TRBV6-5 and TRBJ1-6; D perhaps matches TRBD1 (5 bases). The germline V gene encodes CDR1 MNHEY and CDR2 SVGAGI. The CDR3 length is 16 residues. The V end lost 0 bases, the J end lost 9 bases, and 15 bases lay between the germline ends. The CDR3 DNA sequence: TGTGCCAGCAGTTACTCGGTGGGGGGGAGTTCTTCACCCCTCCACTTT. Translated, it gives CASSYSVGGSSSPLHF.

A single count supports this clone. The chain employs TRBV19 and TRBJ2-1; 9 nucleotides match TRBD2. The trim removed 6 bases at V and 3 bases at J, leaving 9 bases unmatched. CDR3 size: 16 residues. Looked up from germline, CDR1 is LNHDA and CDR2 is SQIVND (reference sequence). This CDR3 reads CASSLKTSGYYNEQFF. CDR3 nucleotide sequence: TGTGCCAGTAGCCTTAAGACTAGCGGATACTACAATGAGCAGTTCTTC.

The genes are TRBV6-5 and TRBJ1-1; D uncertain. Germline CDR1 is MNHEY and CDR2 is SVGAGI. CDR3 size: 15 residues. V was pared by 7 bases and J by 1 base, with 16 bases between. CDR3 nucleotides: TGTGCCAGCACCCGAGGCGGTAAAGAGAACACTGAAGCTTTCTTT. The encoded protein is CASTRGGKENTEAFF.

This clone was recorded only once. The chain couples TRBV3-1 (or the pseudogene TRBV3-2) to TRBJ2-7; 8 bases align to TRBD1. The CDR3 is made up of 13 amino acids. The V gene's germline CDR1 is LGHDT and CDR2 YNNKEL (reference sequence). V shed 4 bases and J 8 bases; nucleotides not matched to a gene: 7. The CDR3 protein is CASSLDRGLKQYF. CDR3 bases: TGTGCCAGCAGCCTCGACAGGGGACTTAAGCAGTACTTC.

This chain links TRBV9 with TRBJ2-2; D call uncertain. Germline loops: CDR1 SGDLS, CDR2 YYNGEE. Trimming shortened V by 0 bases and J by 6 bases, and 3 bases separated the two germline ends. The CDR3 contains 12 residues. Written as DNA, the CDR3 is TGTGCCAGCAGCGTAGCTCCCGGGGAGCTGTTTTTT. Translated, it gives CASSVAPGELFF.

This clone has only a few counts. The J gene is TRBJ1-4, the V gene TRBV5-4, with TRBD1 as a possible D gene (6 bases). The CDR3 has 14 residues. Germline V gene data show CDR1 as SGHNT and CDR2 as YYREEE (reference sequence). Trimming stripped 0 bases from V and 8 bases from J, with 11 bases between. DNA for the CDR3: TGTGCCAGCAGCTTGGGCCAGGGGAGCGAAAAACTGTTTTTT. This encodes CASSLGQGSEKLFF.

The chain is built from TRBV14 and TRBJ1-1, with a possible D match to TRBD1 (5 bases). Per germline, CDR1 SGHDN and CDR2 FVKESK. The V end lost 2 bases, the J end lost 1 base, and 20 bases lay between the germline ends. The CDR3 length is 18 residues. CDR3 DNA sequence: TGTGCCAGCAGCCAAAATACGGGGAGGACAAGATCGAACACTGAAGCTTTCTTT. Its translation is CASSQNTGRTRSNTEAFF.